In this sample, the clone carrying this T cell receptor beta chain turned up many times. Its matching antigen is unknown. The TCRbeta library incorporated unique molecular identifiers. From the PCR reads, TCRdb called clonotypes with MiXCR, one entry per CDR3 protein. The table lists some 300,000 distinct CDR3 sequences, around 7.1% of them singletons. The sample belongs to a study of T-cell reconstitution after alpha-beta-depleted transplantation in children. Study observations and caveats: Reported findings indicate that, about two months after transplant, alpha-beta T cells came from several hundred expanded clones, which were derived from non-depleted graft cells. After one year, T-cell counts and TCRbeta diversity mostly came from new T cells. Recipient T cells and thymic progenitors that survived were the source of the high TCRbeta diversity seen at day 60 in some patients.

Between the trimmed V and J ends, which lost 3 bases and 4 bases, there was a span of 10 bases. Germline lookup yields CDR1 DFQATT and CDR2 SNEGSKA (reference sequence). The CDR3 is made up of 12 amino acids. The TCR comes from a female patient between 2 and 15 years old who had a stem cell transplant for Fanconi anemia, so the T cells may come from the graft donor. The chain is built from TRBV20-1 and TRBJ2-7; D may be TRBD1 or TRBD2 (6 bases each). The starting material was peripheral blood, obtained 360 days after TCRalphabeta/CD19-depleted stem cell transplant. The CDR3 DNA sequence: TGCAGTGCTAGCGGGGGCGTTTACGAGCAGTACTTC. Protein product: CSASGGVYEQYF.